The TCR beta chain under discussion was sequenced for a study of metastatic and nonmetastatic thyroid tumors. TCRdb re-called clones via MiXCR from the PCR reads. The data contain approximately 39,000 clones, roughly 20% of them singletons. Not a single patient had been given any form of treatment at any point before undergoing thyroid surgery. The germline V gene encodes CDR1 MNHNS and CDR2 SASEGT. Trimming took 3 bases from V and 0 from J, leaving 8 bases between them. CDR3 size: 15 residues. Study outcomes and limitations: Patients with malignant thyroid tumors reportedly had significantly higher TCR beta diversity than those with benign nodules, in blood and tumor.

This clone has a handful of counts. Antigen: not known. The source of this sequence is a female donor with papillary thyroid cancer or a benign thyroid nodule (not recorded which). Some clones in this sample may be carry-over from other donors' samples. Sequencing was carried out using blood. This sequence joins TRBV6-1 and TRBJ1-4, with no clear D. This CDR3 reads CASSDSLATNEKLFF. Written as DNA, the CDR3 is TGTGCCAGCAGTGATAGCCTAGCAACTAATGAAAAACTGTTTTTT.